The rows below give T cell receptor beta chains drawn from one sample of a study of T cells in Graves' hyperthyroidism and ophthalmopathy. TCRdb independently ran MiXCR on the multiplex PCR reads; one entry per CDR3 protein. The sample shows fewer than 900,000 distinct CDR3 sequences, less than 20% of them seen only once. Specimen: blood. These receptor sequences come from a man between 18 and 29 years old with Graves' hyperthyroidism. Both conserved end residues are part of each CDR3. The D gene is left open where the match is weak. Clone size is not always given. Where it is, it says once, few, many or a class for expanded clones.

j_gene: TRBJ2-1
d_gene: NA
abundance: many
v_gene: TRBV11-2
CDR3aa: CASSLVLQRNNEQFF
CDR3nt: TGTGCCAGCAGCTTAGTACTCCAACGGAACAATGAGCAGTTCTTC

j_gene: TRBJ1-5
d_gene: NA
abundance: NA
v_gene: TRBV7-8
CDR3aa: CASSLRGGVGPPQHF
CDR3nt: TGTGCCAGCAGCTTAAGGGGAGGGGTAGGACCGCCCCAGCATTTT

j_gene: TRBJ1-5
d_gene: NA
abundance: NA
v_gene: TRBV20-1
CDR3aa: CSAQQSGELQPQHF
CDR3nt: TGCAGTGCTCAACAGAGCGGAGAGTTACAGCCCCAGCATTTT

j_gene: TRBJ2-2
d_gene: NA
abundance: many
v_gene: TRBV30
CDR3aa: CAWSVNLGELFF
CDR3nt: TGTGCCTGGAGTGTAAACCTCGGGGAGCTGTTTTTT

j_gene: TRBJ1-3
d_gene: NA
abundance: NA
v_gene: TRBV12-3/TRBV12-4
CDR3aa: CASSPSVGGNTIYF
CDR3nt: TGTGCCAGCAGTCCATCGGTAGGAGGAAACACCATATATTTT

j_gene: TRBJ2-7
d_gene: TRBD2
abundance: once
v_gene: TRBV28
CDR3aa: CASSPFPGGLGPREQYF
CDR3nt: TGTGCCAGCAGTCCATTTCCGGGGGGACTAGGGCCCCGCGAGCAGTACTTC

j_gene: TRBJ2-1
d_gene: TRBD2
abundance: many
v_gene: TRBV3-1
CDR3aa: CASSQAGTSSYNEQFF
CDR3nt: TGTGCCAGCAGCCAAGCCGGGACTAGCAGCTACAATGAGCAGTTCTTC

j_gene: TRBJ2-1
d_gene: NA
abundance: few
v_gene: TRBV5-8
CDR3aa: CASSLGQDYNEQFF
CDR3nt: TGTGCCAGCAGCTTGGGACAGGACTACAATGAGCAGTTCTTC

j_gene: TRBJ2-7
d_gene: TRBD2
abundance: NA
v_gene: TRBV20-1
CDR3aa: CSAVAGLLDEQYF
CDR3nt: TGCAGTGCAGTAGCGGGTTTACTAGACGAGCAGTACTTC

j_gene: TRBJ2-1
d_gene: TRBD2
abundance: many
v_gene: TRBV11-3
CDR3aa: CASSLEASLSGRSYNEQFF
CDR3nt: TGTGCCAGCAGCTTAGAGGCCTCCCTTAGCGGGCGCTCCTACAATGAGCAGTTCTTC

j_gene: TRBJ1-3
d_gene: NA
abundance: NA
v_gene: TRBV9
CDR3aa: CASSVWESGDTIYF
CDR3nt: TGTGCCAGCAGCGTATGGGAATCTGGAGACACCATATATTTT

j_gene: TRBJ1-4
d_gene: TRBD1
abundance: few
v_gene: TRBV4-1
CDR3aa: CASSQDLAGGNEKLFF
CDR3nt: TGCGCCAGCAGCCAAGATCTTGCAGGGGGCAATGAAAAACTGTTTTTT

j_gene: TRBJ1-5
d_gene: NA
abundance: few
v_gene: TRBV19
CDR3aa: CASSIFPNQPQHF
CDR3nt: TGTGCCAGTAGTATATTCCCCAATCAGCCCCAGCATTTT

j_gene: TRBJ2-7
d_gene: NA
abundance: many
v_gene: TRBV20-1
CDR3aa: CSARDPLGQGRSYEQYF
CDR3nt: TGCAGTGCTAGAGACCCCCTGGGGCAGGGGAGGTCCTACGAGCAGTACTTC

j_gene: TRBJ1-1
d_gene: NA
abundance: many
v_gene: TRBV6-1
CDR3aa: CASSLIPLSNTEAFF
CDR3nt: TGTGCCAGCAGTCTCATACCATTATCGAACACTGAAGCTTTCTTT

j_gene: TRBJ1-5
d_gene: TRBD1
abundance: many
v_gene: TRBV2
CDR3aa: CASSELGQDNQPQHF
CDR3nt: TGTGCCAGCAGTGAACTTGGACAGGACAATCAGCCCCAGCATTTT

j_gene: TRBJ1-4
d_gene: NA
abundance: many
v_gene: TRBV28
CDR3aa: CASSFGGPRGEKLFF
CDR3nt: TGTGCCAGCAGTTTTGGAGGGCCGCGGGGTGAAAAACTGTTTTTT

j_gene: TRBJ2-3
d_gene: NA
abundance: many
v_gene: TRBV18
CDR3aa: CASSPPGTSLTDTQYF
CDR3nt: TGTGCCAGCTCACCACCAGGGACTTCCCTCACAGATACGCAGTATTTT

j_gene: TRBJ1-5
d_gene: NA
abundance: NA
v_gene: TRBV28
CDR3aa: CASRPVMGAEGQPQHF
CDR3nt: TGTGCCAGCAGGCCCGTGATGGGGGCGGAAGGACAGCCCCAGCATTTT

j_gene: TRBJ2-1
d_gene: TRBD2
abundance: NA
v_gene: TRBV20-1
CDR3aa: CSARYGTSGSYNEQFF
CDR3nt: TGCAGTGCTAGATATGGGACTAGCGGATCCTACAATGAGCAGTTCTTC

j_gene: TRBJ2-7
d_gene: NA
abundance: few
v_gene: TRBV6-1
CDR3aa: CATGQYRLREQYF
CDR3nt: TGTGCCACCGGCCAATACAGGCTTCGGGAGCAGTACTTC

j_gene: TRBJ1-5
d_gene: TRBD1
abundance: NA
v_gene: TRBV29-1
CDR3aa: CSVLGGQGSNQPQHF
CDR3nt: TGCAGCGTGCTGGGGGGACAGGGTAGCAATCAGCCCCAGCATTTT

j_gene: TRBJ2-3
d_gene: NA
abundance: many
v_gene: TRBV12-3/TRBV12-4
CDR3aa: CASSPRGSRSTDTQYF
CDR3nt: TGTGCCAGCAGCCCCCGGGGATCTCGGAGCACAGATACGCAGTATTTT

j_gene: TRBJ1-1
d_gene: TRBD1
abundance: NA
v_gene: TRBV5-4
CDR3aa: CASSLGQGVRTEAFF
CDR3nt: TGTGCCAGCAGCTTGGGACAGGGGGTAAGGACTGAAGCTTTCTTT

j_gene: TRBJ2-7
d_gene: NA
abundance: few
v_gene: TRBV7-6
CDR3aa: CASSLWPPTGLDSYEQYF
CDR3nt: TGTGCCAGCAGCTTATGGCCCCCGACGGGACTTGACTCCTACGAGCAGTACTTC

j_gene: TRBJ2-3
d_gene: NA
abundance: NA
v_gene: TRBV7-3
CDR3aa: CASSMRDSTDTQYF
CDR3nt: TGTGCCAGCAGCATGCGGGACAGCACAGATACGCAGTATTTT

j_gene: TRBJ2-5
d_gene: NA
abundance: few
v_gene: TRBV20-1
CDR3aa: CSARDLGLTQYF
CDR3nt: TGCAGTGCTAGAGATCTGGGACTTACTCAGTACTTC

j_gene: TRBJ1-5
d_gene: NA
abundance: many
v_gene: TRBV20-1
CDR3aa: CSARSSNQPQHF
CDR3nt: TGCAGTGCTCGGAGTAGCAATCAGCCCCAGCATTTT

j_gene: TRBJ2-1
d_gene: NA
abundance: NA
v_gene: TRBV24-1
CDR3aa: CATSDPGSEQFF
CDR3nt: TGTGCCACCAGTGACCCGGGTAGCGAGCAGTTCTTC

j_gene: TRBJ1-5
d_gene: NA
abundance: NA
v_gene: TRBV28
CDR3aa: CASSSPPAGQPQHF
CDR3nt: TGTGCCAGCAGTTCCCCTCCGGCTGGGCAGCCCCAGCATTTT

j_gene: TRBJ2-7
d_gene: NA
abundance: many
v_gene: TRBV6-1
CDR3aa: CASTGVTASYEQYF
CDR3nt: TGTGCCAGCACGGGGGTGACAGCATCCTACGAGCAGTACTTC

j_gene: TRBJ2-7
d_gene: NA
abundance: NA
v_gene: TRBV19
CDR3aa: CASSIDLEGPYEQYF
CDR3nt: TGTGCCAGTAGTATAGATCTGGAGGGCCCCTACGAGCAGTACTTC

j_gene: TRBJ1-2
d_gene: NA
abundance: many
v_gene: TRBV6-1
CDR3aa: CASSEMRSYGYTF
CDR3nt: TGTGCCAGCAGTGAAATGAGATCCTATGGCTACACCTTC

j_gene: TRBJ1-6
d_gene: NA
abundance: many
v_gene: TRBV6-1
CDR3aa: CASIGAGHRENSPLHF
CDR3nt: TGTGCCAGCATCGGGGCGGGACACCGGGAGAATTCACCCCTCCACTTT

j_gene: TRBJ2-2
d_gene: NA
abundance: many
v_gene: TRBV6-1
CDR3aa: CASSHLDSRSGGELFF
CDR3nt: TGTGCCAGCAGTCACCTCGACAGCCGAAGTGGCGGGGAGCTGTTTTTT

j_gene: TRBJ2-7
d_gene: TRBD2
abundance: NA
v_gene: TRBV2
CDR3aa: CASSVREGGPYEQYF
CDR3nt: TGTGCCAGCAGTGTTCGGGAGGGAGGGCCCTACGAGCAGTACTTC

j_gene: TRBJ2-7
d_gene: TRBD2
abundance: NA
v_gene: TRBV30
CDR3aa: CAWSWGPGLASGEQYF
CDR3nt: TGTGCCTGGAGTTGGGGACCGGGACTAGCGTCGGGCGAGCAGTACTTC

j_gene: TRBJ2-1
d_gene: TRBD2
abundance: many
v_gene: TRBV20-1
CDR3aa: CSASPVAGAYNEQFF
CDR3nt: TGCAGTGCTAGTCCTGTAGCGGGAGCTTACAATGAGCAGTTCTTC

j_gene: TRBJ1-5
d_gene: TRBD1
abundance: many
v_gene: TRBV12-3/TRBV12-4
CDR3aa: CASSGSDRGGQPQHF
CDR3nt: TGTGCCAGCAGTGGCTCGGACAGGGGAGGTCAGCCCCAGCATTTT

j_gene: TRBJ1-1
d_gene: NA
abundance: NA
v_gene: TRBV5-6
CDR3aa: CASRPGVGPEAFF
CDR3nt: TGTGCCAGCAGGCCGGGGGTTGGCCCTGAAGCTTTCTTT

j_gene: TRBJ1-1
d_gene: TRBD1
abundance: NA
v_gene: TRBV28
CDR3aa: CASSSGTGGMNTEAFF
CDR3nt: TGTGCCAGCAGCTCTGGGACAGGGGGGATGAACACTGAAGCTTTCTTT

j_gene: TRBJ1-2
d_gene: NA
abundance: few
v_gene: TRBV20-1
CDR3aa: CSARVNPNYGYTF
CDR3nt: TGCAGTGCTAGAGTGAACCCTAACTATGGCTACACCTTC

j_gene: TRBJ2-3
d_gene: TRBD2
abundance: many
v_gene: TRBV27
CDR3aa: CASSFVAGGTDTQYF
CDR3nt: TGTGCCAGCAGTTTCGTGGCGGGAGGCACAGATACGCAGTATTTT

j_gene: TRBJ2-5
d_gene: NA
abundance: NA
v_gene: TRBV6-1
CDR3aa: CASGPRDSKTQYF
CDR3nt: TGTGCCAGCGGGCCCAGGGATTCGAAGACCCAGTACTTC

j_gene: TRBJ2-3
d_gene: TRBD2
abundance: few
v_gene: TRBV19
CDR3aa: CASTKLAGGPADTQYF
CDR3nt: TGTGCCAGTACTAAGCTAGCGGGAGGGCCGGCAGATACGCAGTATTTT

j_gene: TRBJ1-4
d_gene: NA
abundance: many
v_gene: TRBV12-3/TRBV12-4
CDR3aa: CASRWMRGTNEKLFF
CDR3nt: TGTGCCAGCAGGTGGATGAGGGGTACTAATGAAAAACTGTTTTTT

j_gene: TRBJ2-7
d_gene: NA
abundance: once
v_gene: TRBV30
CDR3aa: CAWSPAYYEQYF
CDR3nt: TGTGCCTGGAGTCCGGCCTACTACGAGCAGTACTTC

j_gene: TRBJ2-5
d_gene: TRBD2
abundance: few
v_gene: TRBV30
CDR3aa: CAWREAGGPETQYF
CDR3nt: TGTGCCTGGAGAGAAGCGGGAGGGCCGGAGACCCAGTACTTC

j_gene: TRBJ2-7
d_gene: NA
abundance: many
v_gene: TRBV6-2/TRBV6-3
CDR3aa: CASSYDSAYGQYF
CDR3nt: TGTGCCAGCAGTTACGACTCCGCCTACGGACAGTACTTC

j_gene: TRBJ2-3
d_gene: TRBD2
abundance: NA
v_gene: TRBV28
CDR3aa: CASSRGGSTADTQYF
CDR3nt: TGTGCCAGCAGTCGGGGCGGGAGTACAGCAGATACGCAGTATTTT

j_gene: TRBJ2-7
d_gene: NA
abundance: once
v_gene: TRBV5-4
CDR3aa: CASSIPGSYIEQYF
CDR3nt: TGTGCCAGCAGCATACCGGGGAGCTATATCGAGCAGTACTTC

j_gene: TRBJ2-1
d_gene: NA
abundance: many
v_gene: TRBV18
CDR3aa: CASSPRQTLDEQFF
CDR3nt: TGTGCCAGCTCACCCCGACAGACACTCGATGAGCAGTTCTTC

j_gene: TRBJ2-5
d_gene: NA
abundance: many
v_gene: TRBV11-2
CDR3aa: CASSLGWVETQYF
CDR3nt: TGTGCCAGCAGCTTAGGATGGGTCGAGACCCAGTACTTC

j_gene: TRBJ1-1
d_gene: TRBD1
abundance: many
v_gene: TRBV15
CDR3aa: CATTRDRAMNTEAFF
CDR3nt: TGTGCCACCACCCGGGACAGAGCCATGAACACTGAAGCTTTCTTT

j_gene: TRBJ2-1
d_gene: NA
abundance: NA
v_gene: TRBV7-2
CDR3aa: CASSFEQGPDEQFF
CDR3nt: TGTGCCAGCAGCTTTGAACAGGGCCCCGATGAGCAGTTCTTC

j_gene: TRBJ1-2
d_gene: NA
abundance: NA
v_gene: TRBV7-9
CDR3aa: CASSPSGEGGKNDGYTF
CDR3nt: TGTGCCAGCAGCCCCTCAGGGGAGGGGGGAAAGAACGATGGCTACACCTTC

j_gene: TRBJ1-2
d_gene: NA
abundance: NA
v_gene: TRBV29-1
CDR3aa: CSVEVRQNYGYTF
CDR3nt: TGCAGCGTTGAAGTGAGGCAGAACTATGGCTACACCTTC

j_gene: TRBJ1-2
d_gene: NA
abundance: few
v_gene: TRBV30
CDR3aa: CAWSVSPPRGADGYTF
CDR3nt: TGTGCCTGGAGTGTTTCCCCCCCCCGGGGGGCGGATGGCTACACCTTC